This is a list of T cell receptor beta chains from one sample in a study of blood T cells in healthy people across ages. A single record per CDR3 protein comes from TCRdb applying MiXCR to the 5' RACE reads. The sample has about 1.4 million distinct CDR3 sequences, 55% to 75% seen once. The sample consisted of blood. These TCRs come from a man between 18 and 29 years old in good health. Each CDR3 is given with its conserved first and last residue. D genes are given only for firm matches. The size field is filled for only some rows; it gives once, few, many or a size class.

clone_size	v_call	j_call	d_call	cdr3_nt	cdr3_aa
-	TRBV29-1	TRBJ1-1	TRBD1	TGCAGCGTTGAAGCGGCACAGGGGCTGAACACTGAAGCTTTCTTT	CSVEAAQGLNTEAFF
-	TRBV4-1	TRBJ2-7	-	TGCGCCAGCAGCCATGGCCTCCTAGCTTACGAGCAGTACTTC	CASSHGLLAYEQYF
-	TRBV25-1	TRBJ2-3	TRBD1	TGTGCCAGCAGTGAATATGTGGGACAGACCACAGATACGCAGTATTTT	CASSEYVGQTTDTQYF
few	TRBV11-2	TRBJ2-7	TRBD1	TGTGCCAGCAGCCGCGGACAGGGGGAAGGCTACGAGCAGTACTTC	CASSRGQGEGYEQYF
-	TRBV7-8	TRBJ2-2	-	TGTGCCAGCATCCAATTTAACACCGGGGAGCTGTTTTTT	CASIQFNTGELFF
-	TRBV6-2/TRBV6-3	TRBJ1-6	TRBD1	TGTGCCAGCAGTTATCGGGGGGACAGAAGCTCCTATAATTCACCCCTCCACTTT	CASSYRGDRSSYNSPLHF
once	TRBV29-1	TRBJ2-6	-	TGCAGCGCACCACTCCTAACCACTTCTGGGGCCAACGTCCTGACTTTC	CSAPLLTTSGANVLTF
-	TRBV2	TRBJ2-7	-	TGTGCCAGCAGTGAATTTTTGGCAGACGAGCAGTACTTC	CASSEFLADEQYF
-	TRBV7-9	TRBJ1-2	TRBD1	TGTGCCAGCAGACGGGACAGGGACTCGATTGGCTACACCTTC	CASRRDRDSIGYTF
-	TRBV7-8	TRBJ2-7	TRBD1	TGTGCCAGCAGCCGCGGGACAGGGGTTTACGAGCAGTACTTC	CASSRGTGVYEQYF
-	TRBV4-2	TRBJ1-1	-	TGTGCCAGCAGCCAAGTTGAACACGCCCGGGGGGTTAAAGCTTTCTTT	CASSQVEHARGVKAFF
-	TRBV7-2	TRBJ2-5	TRBD2	TGTGCCAGCAGCTTAACTAGCGGAAACCAAGAGACCCAGTACTTC	CASSLTSGNQETQYF
-	TRBV2	TRBJ2-1	TRBD2	TGTGCCAGCAGTGTCAGAAGCGGGGCTCCTGAGCAGTTCTTC	CASSVRSGAPEQFF
few	TRBV29-1	TRBJ2-1	TRBD2	TGCAGCGTTGTACACGGACTAGCGGGAGACCTCTACAATGAGCAGTTCTTC	CSVVHGLAGDLYNEQFF
once	TRBV27	TRBJ1-2	TRBD1	TGTGCCAGCAGACCCGGGACAGGGGGCATACACTATGGCTACACCTTC	CASRPGTGGIHYGYTF
-	TRBV11-2	TRBJ2-7	-	TGTGCCAGCAGCTTGATGGACCGCTACGAGCAGTACTTC	CASSLMDRYEQYF
-	TRBV20-1	TRBJ2-1	TRBD2	TGCAGTGCTAGAGATCCGACTAGCGGGAGGTCGCGTGAGCAGTTCTTC	CSARDPTSGRSREQFF
-	TRBV4-3	TRBJ1-2	-	TGCGCCAGCAGCCAAGATAGTGGGCGTCCAGCTAACTATGGCTACACCTTC	CASSQDSGRPANYGYTF
-	TRBV28	TRBJ2-3	TRBD1	TGTGCCAGCATTACCGGGACAGGGGGCGTAGATACGCAGTATTTT	CASITGTGGVDTQYF
few	TRBV5-5	TRBJ2-7	TRBD1	TGTGCCAGCAGCCCCGGACAGGGGGACTTCTCCTACGAGCAGTACTTC	CASSPGQGDFSYEQYF
-	TRBV11-2	TRBJ2-4	-	TGTGCCAGCAGCTTTGAACGGGGAGACAAAAACATTCAGTACTTC	CASSFERGDKNIQYF
once	TRBV5-1	TRBJ1-6	-	TGCGCCAGCAGCTTGTATTCGTATAATTCACCCCTCCACTTT	CASSLYSYNSPLHF
-	TRBV2	TRBJ2-3	TRBD2	TGTGCCAGCGGAAGTGTAGCGGGGGAGATAACAGATACGCAGTATTTT	CASGSVAGEITDTQYF
once	TRBV7-2	TRBJ2-6	-	TGTGCCAGCCGGGATGCTGGGGCCAACGTCCTGACTTTC	CASRDAGANVLTF
few	TRBV28	TRBJ1-6	TRBD1	TGTGCCCTTCGGACAGGGGATTATAATTCACCCCTCCACTTT	CALRTGDYNSPLHF
-	TRBV10-3	TRBJ2-1	-	TGTGCCATCAGTGAGGTTAATCGACAGAACTACAATGAGCAGTTCTTC	CAISEVNRQNYNEQFF
-	TRBV6-5	TRBJ2-5	-	TGTGCCAGCGGATCGCTAGTCCAGTACTTC	CASGSLVQYF